Below, 21 T cell receptor beta chains from the same sample are listed, as sequenced in a study of cytomegalovirus exposure and HLA in healthy donors. The PCR was carried out with 60 Vbeta primers and 13 Jbeta primers. TCRdb's copy holds only in-frame clones and misses some; the assay was immunoSEQ multiplex PCR. The sample comprises nearly 300,000 clones, more than 80% of which are singletons, and less than 4% rests with the top ten. The sequenced sample consisted of PBMCs. These receptors all come from a man aged 40-49 years in good health and CMV-seropositive.

The chain employs TRBV2 and TRBJ2-3; no clear D gene. The germline V gene has CDR1 SNHLY and CDR2 FYNNEI. Trimming pared 5 bases from V and 9 bases from J, leaving 12 bases between. The CDR3 loop spans 12 amino acids. The CDR3 loop is CASSPNSGTQYF. CDR3 coding DNA: TGTGCCAGCAGTCCGAACAGTGGCACGCAGTATTTT.

This clone was counted only a few times. J is TRBJ1-5 and V is TRBV5-6; 8 bases align to TRBD1. The CDR3 is 17 amino acids. The germline CDR1 and CDR2 sequences are SGHDT and YYEEEE. V lost 0 bases, J lost 0 bases, and 5 bases stayed unmatched. The CDR3 here is CASSLAGTGRSNQPQHF. The CDR3 nucleotides read TGTGCCAGCAGCTTGGCGGGGACAGGTCGTAGCAATCAGCCCCAGCATTTT.

The gene calls are TRBV19 and TRBJ1-4, with a weak D call TRBD1 (6 bases). The CDR3 extends over 16 amino acids. Germline V gene sequence: CDR1 LNHDA, CDR2 SQIVND (reference sequence). Trimming took 0 bases from V and 10 from J, leaving 18 bases between them. CDR3 coding DNA: TGTGCCAGTAGTATAGATCTGCGGGGGGCGACTGCAAAACTGTTTTTT. Protein: CASSIDLRGATAKLFF.

The chain combines TRBV5-1 with TRBJ2-5, with 7 bases identical to TRBD1. The germline gives CDR1 SGHRS, CDR2 YFSETQ. Trimming took 4 bases from V and 11 from J; bases not matched to a gene: 14. This CDR3 is built from 14 residues. This chain's CDR3 is CASSPGTASYEQYF. In nucleotides, the CDR3 is TGCGCCAGCAGCCCCGGGACAGCTTCCTATGAGCAGTACTTC.

The count of this clone is one. V gene TRBV28 combines with J gene TRBJ1-2; D possibly corresponds to TRBD1 (6 bases). The CDR3 extends over 15 amino acids. Germline CDR1 and CDR2: MDHEN and SYDVKM. The V and J ends lost 6 bases and 2 bases respectively, with 16 bases between them. The CDR3 spells CASSLRGLGNYGYTF. In DNA form, the CDR3 reads TGTGCCAGCAGCCTCAGGGGTCTTGGGAACTATGGCTACACCTTC.

This sequence joins TRBV5-6 and TRBJ1-2, with D perhaps TRBD1 (5 bases). Germline V lookup: CDR1 SGHDT, CDR2 YYEEEE. The CDR3 is 14 amino acids. Trimming stripped 0 bases from V and 8 bases from J, with 14 bases between. The CDR3 bases are TGTGCCAGCAGCTTGGGACAGCCTATTTGGGGCTACACCTTC. The encoded protein is CASSLGQPIWGYTF.

The chain links TRBV11-3 to TRBJ2-7, with D hard to call. The germline gives CDR1 SGHNT, CDR2 YENEEA. Trimming cost V 0 bases and J 4 bases, with 4 bases left between them. The CDR3 runs to 12 residues. The CDR3 is CASSLDRYEQYF. The CDR3 region has the DNA TGTGCCAGCAGCTTAGATCGGTACGAGCAGTACTTC.

This clone was detected only a few times. CDR3: CASSRTGGDEQYF. The CDR3 nucleotides are TGTGCCAGCAGTCGGACAGGGGGGGACGAGCAGTACTTC. The chain uses TRBV6-6 and TRBJ2-7; the match to TRBD1 covers 10 bases. CDR3 length: 13 amino acids. Germline V gene sequence: CDR1 MNHNY, CDR2 SVGAGI (reference sequence). J gave up 5 bases and V 5 bases, and 3 bases lay outside the gene matches.

V is TRBV7-6 and J is TRBJ1-5, with 11 bases aligning to TRBD1. This CDR3 is built from 15 residues. Germline CDR1 and CDR2: SGHVS and FNYEAQ. Germline trimming cut 3 bases from V and 7 bases from J; bases unmatched to any gene: 5. The CDR3 region has the DNA TGTGCCAGCAGCTTGGACAGGGGGCTAGGCCAGCCCCAGCATTTT. Protein product: CASSLDRGLGQPQHF.

V gene TRBV29-1 combines with J gene TRBJ2-5; 7 nucleotides align to TRBD2. Germline values: CDR1 SQVTM, CDR2 ANQGSEA. V dropped 4 bases and J dropped 7; count of bases not matched to a gene: 12. The CDR3 runs 14 residues. CDR3 nucleotide sequence: TGCAGCGTTGCCGCGGGAGTCATGGAGGGGACCCAGTACTTC. Protein: CSVAAGVMEGTQYF.

The gene calls are TRBV27 and TRBJ2-1; TRBD2 might be the D (5 bases). Germline V gene sequence: CDR1 MNHEY, CDR2 SMNVEV (reference sequence). The CDR3 contains 15 residues. Trimming took off 4 bases at V and 0 bases at J, with 10 bases between the two ends. CDR3 sequence (DNA): TGTGCCAGCAGTTATGGACTTTCCTCCTACAATGAGCAGTTCTTC. Its protein is CASSYGLSSYNEQFF.

This sequence joins TRBV19 and TRBJ2-5, with TRBD2 identical over 14 bases. The CDR3 length is 16 residues. In germline, CDR1 is LNHDA, CDR2 SQIVND (reference sequence). V lost 5 bases, J lost 4 bases, and 6 bases stayed unmatched. Here the CDR3 reads CASSSGLAGDIETQYF. In DNA, the CDR3 is TGTGCCAGTAGTTCGGGACTAGCGGGAGATATAGAGACCCAGTACTTC.

This clone occurred once. V is TRBV7-9 and J is TRBJ1-2, with a possible D match to TRBD1 (5 bases). This CDR3 is 14 amino acids long. Germline V gene sequence: CDR1 SEHNR, CDR2 FQNEAQ (reference sequence). Trimming took 1 base from V and 4 from J, leaving 10 bases between them. CDR3 in DNA: TGTGCCAGCAGCTTAGTAGGACAATCCTATGGCTACACCTTC. Its translation is CASSLVGQSYGYTF.

Written as DNA, the CDR3 is TGCGCCAGCAGCTATGGGGACAGACCCAACACTGAAGCTTTCTTT. Its translation: CASSYGDRPNTEAFF. The chain uses TRBV5-1 and TRBJ1-1; TRBD1 matches 7 bases. V shed 3 bases, J shed 2 bases, and the junction held 7 bases outside the gene matches. This CDR3 is built from 15 residues. In germline, CDR1 is SGHRS, CDR2 YFSETQ.

The CDR3 bases are TGTGCCAGCAGTTCCCCGACAGGGGGCGCACATGGCTACACCTTC. This translates into CASSSPTGGAHGYTF. This chain links TRBV28 with TRBJ1-2; 10 bases align to TRBD1. Trimming removed 4 bases from V and 6 bases from J; junction bases left unmatched: 8. The germline V gene has CDR1 MDHEN and CDR2 SYDVKM. The CDR3 extends over 15 amino acids.

This clone has more than one count but fewer than ten. This chain connects TRBV2 to TRBJ2-3; 9 nucleotides align to TRBD2. Trimming removed 9 bases from V and 5 bases from J; junction bases left unmatched: 3. Germline V CDR1 and CDR2: SNHLY, FYNNEI. This CDR3 has 12 residues. CDR3 DNA sequence: TGTGCCAGGGGACTAGCCGGAGATACGCAGTATTTT. Translating gives CARGLAGDTQYF.

The rearrangement links TRBV28 to TRBJ1-2; tentative D call: TRBD1 (5 bases). The V end was cut by 8 bases, the J end by 0 bases, with 7 bases between. The CDR3 contains 12 residues. Germline V lookup: CDR1 MDHEN, CDR2 SYDVKM. The CDR3 region has the DNA TGTGCCAGCGGACACCCTAACTATGGCTACACCTTC. It encodes CASGHPNYGYTF.

The chain recombines TRBV27 with TRBJ2-3; D is unresolved. The germline V gene has CDR1 MNHEY and CDR2 SMNVEV (reference sequence). Between the trimmed V and J ends, which lost 0 bases and 1 base, there was a span of 11 bases. CDR3 length equals 16 residues. In DNA form, the CDR3 reads TGTGCCAGCAGTTTATCGTGGCTAGTCCGCACAGATACGCAGTATTTT. This translates into CASSLSWLVRTDTQYF.

In nucleotides, the CDR3 is TGTGCCAGCAGCGTCACAGGGTCTGAAGCTTTCTTT. Amino acid sequence: CASSVTGSEAFF. The V call is TRBV2, the J call TRBJ1-1, with a weak D call TRBD1 (6 bases). The germline V and J ends were trimmed by 6 bases and 6 bases, with 11 bases remaining between them. The CDR3 spans 12 residues. Germline V gives CDR1 SNHLY, CDR2 FYNNEI.

The chain combines TRBV7-8 with TRBJ2-2, with D unclear. Germline values: CDR1 SGHVS, CDR2 FQNEAQ. CDR3 length equals 13 residues. Trimming shortened V by 5 bases and J by 6 bases, and 10 bases separated the two germline ends. CDR3 DNA: TGTGCCAGCAGCCCCATTCGGGCCGGGGAGCTGTTTTTT. Translated: CASSPIRAGELFF.

The V and J genes are TRBV7-3 and TRBJ2-3; D is possibly TRBD2 (5 bases). This CDR3 spans 14 amino acids. From germline, CDR1 is SGHTA and CDR2 FQGTGA. V was shortened by 4 bases and J by 4 bases, with 12 bases between the two germline ends. The CDR3 DNA reads TGTGCCAGCAGCTCCCTTGGAGGCTCAGATACGCAGTATTTT. As protein: CASSSLGGSDTQYF.